The clone carrying this T cell receptor (beta chain) was counted ten times or more. Its antigen is as yet unknown. This entry comes from a study of Graves' ophthalmopathy and Graves' hyperthyroidism. Findings and limits, study-wide: Blood samples also showed most expanded thyroid clonotypes exceeding 0.001 frequency. Discriminating ophthalmopathy from stable hyperthyroidism, a 13-signature model attained a sensitivity of approximately 85% and a specificity of 81.08%. Forecasting of ophthalmopathy progression by the model achieved 60% to 71% sensitivity and 72% to 85% specificity.

The CDR3 sequence is 13 residues long. Germline CDR1 is LNHNV and CDR2 is YYDKDF (reference sequence). Trimming stripped 7 bases from V and 0 bases from J, with 9 bases between. Amplification of the TCR beta CDR3 regions used RNA transcripts (as template). Second-round multiplex PCR came after a first-round RT-PCR that employed HTBI primers. A single record per CDR3 protein comes from TCRdb applying MiXCR to the multiplex PCR reads. The table includes some 520,000 distinct CDR3 sequences, roughly 14% detected once. The chain uses TRBV15 and TRBJ1-1; the D is unclear. This clonotype was sampled from a woman under 40 with Graves' ophthalmopathy. Sequenced: blood. CDR3 region: CATTATVNTEAFF. CDR3 nucleotide sequence: TGTGCCACCACCGCGACTGTGAACACTGAAGCTTTCTTT.